These 11 T cell receptor beta chains share one sample of origin, sequenced in a study of TIL therapy for anti-PD-1-resistant metastatic lung cancer. The libraries were made with immunoSEQ v3. The method was immunoSEQ multiplex PCR; TCRdb's version includes in-frame clones alone and lacks a portion of them. The sample carries under 70,000 clones, around 87% recorded once. The sample's time point: pre-treatment sample, taken before nivolumab and TIL therapy. The material was blood, obtained at baseline. The receptors were gathered from a person aged 25 to 79 with non-small cell lung cancer.

The rearrangement links TRBV6-4 to TRBJ1-6; D not resolved. Trimming cost V 2 bases and J 7 bases, with 6 bases left between them. In germline, CDR1 is MRHNA, CDR2 SNTAGT. This CDR3 region has 13 residues. This CDR3 is CASSDGRNSPLHF. CDR3 bases: TGTGCCAGCAGTGACGGGCGGAATTCACCCCTCCACTTT.

The chain couples TRBV6-5 to TRBJ2-5; maybe TRBD2 (6 bases). The CDR3 consists of 14 residues. Trimming left V 4 bases short and J 2 bases short, with 11 bases between. Germline V gives CDR1 MNHEY, CDR2 SVGAGI. The CDR3 nucleotides read TGTGCCAGCAGTTTCGGGACTCCTCAAGAGACCCAGTACTTC. Amino acid sequence: CASSFGTPQETQYF.

V usage is TRBV27 and J usage is TRBJ2-1; D may be TRBD2 (5 bases). V dropped 11 bases and J dropped 5 bases, with 16 bases sitting between them. This CDR3 has 13 residues. The germline V gene encodes CDR1 MNHEY and CDR2 SMNVEV (reference sequence). DNA for the CDR3: TGTGCCGCGGGCGCAGCACTTAACAATGAGCAGTTCTTC. This gives the protein CAAGAALNNEQFF.

This chain connects TRBV27 to TRBJ2-7; D is perhaps TRBD1 or TRBD2 (5 bases each). The ends were cut back, 6 bases at V and 2 bases at J, with 17 bases in the middle. CDR3 length: 15 residues. The germline V gene encodes CDR1 MNHEY and CDR2 SMNVEV (reference sequence). The CDR3 region has the DNA TGTGCCAGCAGAAAGGCAGGGTTGACTACCTACGAGCAGTACTTC. As protein: CASRKAGLTTYEQYF.

There are a few counts of this clone. This sequence joins TRBV11-2 and TRBJ2-2, with no clear D. The CDR3 runs to 12 residues. V lost 5 bases and J 5 bases, leaving 6 bases between the germline ends. Germline CDR1 SGHAT, CDR2 FQNNGV. In DNA, the CDR3 is TGTGCCAGCAGCCTAACAACCGGGGAGCTGTTTTTT. It codes for CASSLTTGELFF.

This clone was picked up one time. The CDR3 DNA reads as TGTGCCAGCGCCGGTGACGGGGAGTTCAACGAGCAGTACTTC. The encoded protein is CASAGDGEFNEQYF. The chain combines TRBV18 with TRBJ2-7; tentatively, D is TRBD2 (5 bases). Looked up from germline, CDR1 is KGHSH and CDR2 is LQKENI. CDR3 size: 14 residues. V lost 8 bases and J lost 5, with 19 bases in between.

The chain links TRBV2 to TRBJ1-6, with D possibly matching TRBD1 (5 bases). The CDR3 length is 13 residues. Germline values: CDR1 SNHLY, CDR2 FYNNEI. V dropped 6 bases and J dropped 10 bases, with 13 bases sitting between them. The DNA of the CDR3 is TGTGCCAGCAGAGGGCAGGGAGGATCACCCCTCCACTTT. Amino acid sequence: CASRGQGGSPLHF.

The CDR3: CASGLGGQGLREKLFF. In DNA, the CDR3 is TGTGCTAGTGGTTTGGGGGGACAGGGTCTTAGGGAAAAACTGTTTTTT. The rearrangement uses TRBV12-5 and TRBJ1-4, with 9 positions matching TRBD1. J was trimmed by 8 bases and V by 1 base; bases with no gene match: 8. The length of the CDR3 is 16 residues. Germline V gives CDR1 LGHNT, CDR2 FRNRAP.

This chain connects TRBV9 to TRBJ2-2; tentative D call: TRBD2 (6 bases). The CDR3 loop spans 14 amino acids. V was shortened by 6 bases and J by 0 bases, with 9 bases between the two germline ends. In germline, CDR1 is SGDLS, CDR2 YYNGEE. CDR3 loop: CASNRGTNTGELFF. DNA of the CDR3: TGTGCCAGCAATCGGGGGACGAACACCGGGGAGCTGTTTTTT. Supplemented by reference TRBV9 and TRBJ2-2, the full variable domain reads DSGVTQTPKHLITATGQRVTLRCSPRSGDLSVYWYQQSLDQGLQFLIQYYNGEERAKGNILERFSAQQFPDLHSELNLSSLELGDSALYFCASNRGTNTGELFFGEGSRLTVL.

The V gene is TRBV5-1, the J gene TRBJ2-3; a possible D gene is TRBD2 (5 bases). Germline CDR1 SGHRS, CDR2 YFSETQ. The V end lost 0 bases, the J end lost 0 bases, and 8 bases lay between the germline ends. The CDR3 has 15 amino acids. CDR3: CASSLGGLSTDTQYF. DNA of the CDR3: TGCGCCAGCAGCTTGGGAGGACTTAGCACAGATACGCAGTATTTT.

This clone was observed once. The J gene is TRBJ2-7, the V gene TRBV25-1; 8 nucleotides line up with TRBD1. CDR1 is MGHDK, CDR2 SYGVNS, per germline. The CDR3 runs 15 residues. V lost 3 bases and J lost 4; bases outside the gene matches: 8. The CDR3 here is CASSDARQGIYEQYF. The CDR3 DNA sequence: TGTGCCAGCAGTGACGCCAGACAGGGGATTTACGAGCAGTACTTC.